A selection of T cell receptor beta chains follows, all from one sample in a study of tumor-infiltrating lymphocytes in primary liver carcinoma. TCRdb re-analysed the multiplex PCR reads in MiXCR, keeping a single row per CDR3 protein. Of about 200,000 distinct CDR3 sequences listed, about 82% are singletons. Sequencing was done on a sample of tumor tissue from primary liver carcinoma. Every receptor here comes from a man aged 35-49 years with primary liver carcinoma and hepatitis B virus infection. CDR3s leave out the opening cysteine and the closing phenylalanine or tryptophan.

v_call	cdr3_aa
TRBV28	ASSLTGGMLLQH
TRBV11-2	ASSMGGDRGISLPGVNVLT
TRBV5-5	AISPRLAGEDTQY
TRBV5-6	ASSLKSMGHQETQY
TRBV5-1	ASSYFGPGEELF
TRBV7-9	ASSSKPGLNTDTKY
TRBV6-5	TSSLDRVAYEQY
TRBV29-1	SESQGTDTGDLF
TRBV6-5	ASGYSRRGPSGANVLT
TRBV7-8	ASNPRTSGRMISYEQY
TRBV28	ATWTIPSFNSPLH
TRBV4-1	ASSHAVVGELF
TRBV4-2	ASSQVCNGRAF
TRBV11-1	ASSFQGPLYNEQF
TRBV6-2/TRBV6-3	ASRSDRVNEPQH
TRBV29-1	SVAQNIGELF